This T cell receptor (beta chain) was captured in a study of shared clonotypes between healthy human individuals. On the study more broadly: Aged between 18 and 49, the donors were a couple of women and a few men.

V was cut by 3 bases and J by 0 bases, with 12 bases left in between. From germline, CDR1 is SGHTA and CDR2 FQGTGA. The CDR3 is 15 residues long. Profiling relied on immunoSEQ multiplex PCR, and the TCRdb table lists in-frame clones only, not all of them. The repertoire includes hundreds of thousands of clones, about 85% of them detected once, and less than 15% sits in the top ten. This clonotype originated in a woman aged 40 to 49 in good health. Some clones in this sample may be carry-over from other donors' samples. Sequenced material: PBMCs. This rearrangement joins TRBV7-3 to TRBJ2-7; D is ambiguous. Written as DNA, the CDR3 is TGTGCCAGCAGCTTGGGGTGGGGTAGCTCCTACGAGCAGTACTTC. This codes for CASSLGWGSSYEQYF.